This TCR beta chain appears in the sequencing data of a study of naive CD8 T cells in extremely preterm neonates. The overall study: The methods list adults as 20-50 years; the abstract says 25-50. General study findings and limits: Productive template counts varied among preterm samples, a noted limitation. Shared CDR3 nucleotide sequences: preterm about 2.8%, term around 0.4%, children roughly 0.03%, adults roughly 0.0095%.

TCRdb keeps only in-frame clones here, not all; method: immunoSEQ multiplex PCR. The sample consists of several thousand clones, 98% of them appearing once. The V gene lost 2 bases and the J gene lost 7 bases, with 5 bases spanning the gap. Germline V gives CDR1 SGHVS, CDR2 FNYEAQ. CDR3 length: 12 residues. Comments on this clone: Its antigen remains unidentified.

J is TRBJ2-2 and V is TRBV7-6, with D uncertain. The TCR was taken from a human donor in good health. The sample taken for sequencing was naive CD8+ T cells from blood. The CDR3, as DNA: TGTGCCAGCAGCTTACCCAGCGGGGAGCTGTTTTTT. Its translation is CASSLPSGELFF.